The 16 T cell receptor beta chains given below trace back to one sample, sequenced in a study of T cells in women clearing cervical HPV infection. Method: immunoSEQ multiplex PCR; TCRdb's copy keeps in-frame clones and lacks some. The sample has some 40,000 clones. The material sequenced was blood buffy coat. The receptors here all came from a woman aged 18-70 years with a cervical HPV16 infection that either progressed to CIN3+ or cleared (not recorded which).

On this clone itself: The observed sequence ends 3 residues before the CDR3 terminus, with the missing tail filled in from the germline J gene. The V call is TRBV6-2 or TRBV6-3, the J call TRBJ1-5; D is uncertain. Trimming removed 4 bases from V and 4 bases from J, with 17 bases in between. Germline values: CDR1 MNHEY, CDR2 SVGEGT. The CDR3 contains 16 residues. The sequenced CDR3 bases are TGTGCCAGCAGTTCCCCCCCTATTACCGCAAATCAGCCC. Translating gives CASSSPPITANQP. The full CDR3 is CASSSPPITANQPQHF.

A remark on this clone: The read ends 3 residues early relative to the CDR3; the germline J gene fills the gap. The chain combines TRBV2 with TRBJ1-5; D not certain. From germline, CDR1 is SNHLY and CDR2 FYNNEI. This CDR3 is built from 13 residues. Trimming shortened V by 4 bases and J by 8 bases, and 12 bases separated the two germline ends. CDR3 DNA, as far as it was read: TGTGCCAGCAGTGTGGATCAGGCAAAGCCC. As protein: CASSVDQAKP. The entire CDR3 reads CASSVDQAKPQHF.

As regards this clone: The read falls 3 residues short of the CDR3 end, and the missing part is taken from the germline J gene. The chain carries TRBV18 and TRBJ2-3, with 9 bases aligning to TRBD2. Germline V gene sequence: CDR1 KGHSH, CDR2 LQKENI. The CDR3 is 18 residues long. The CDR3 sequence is CASSQGPGLAGWKETQYF. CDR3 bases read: TGTGCCAGCTCACAAGGTCCGGGACTAGCAGGGTGGAAAGAGACG. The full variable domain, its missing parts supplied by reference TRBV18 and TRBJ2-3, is NAGVMQNPRHLVRRRGQEARLRCSPMKGHSHVYWYRQLPEEGLKFMVYLQKENIIDESGMPKERFSAEFPKEGPSILRIQQVVRGDSAAYFCASSQGPGLAGWKETQYFGPGTRLTVL.

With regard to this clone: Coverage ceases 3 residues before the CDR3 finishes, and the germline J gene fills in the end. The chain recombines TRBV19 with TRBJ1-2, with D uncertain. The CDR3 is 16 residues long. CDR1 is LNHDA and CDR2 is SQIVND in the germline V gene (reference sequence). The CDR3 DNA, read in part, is TGTGCCAGTAGTATAGCCCTAGCGGGCTCCTACAATGAC. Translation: CASSIALAGSYND. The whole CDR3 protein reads CASSIALAGSYNDYTF.

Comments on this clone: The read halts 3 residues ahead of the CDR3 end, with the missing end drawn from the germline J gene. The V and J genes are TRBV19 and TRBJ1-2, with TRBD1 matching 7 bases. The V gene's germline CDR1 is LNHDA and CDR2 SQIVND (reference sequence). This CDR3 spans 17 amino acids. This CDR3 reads CASSSPGQVFLDNDYTF. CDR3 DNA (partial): TGTGCCAGTAGTTCTCCCGGACAGGTCTTTCTAGACAATGAC.

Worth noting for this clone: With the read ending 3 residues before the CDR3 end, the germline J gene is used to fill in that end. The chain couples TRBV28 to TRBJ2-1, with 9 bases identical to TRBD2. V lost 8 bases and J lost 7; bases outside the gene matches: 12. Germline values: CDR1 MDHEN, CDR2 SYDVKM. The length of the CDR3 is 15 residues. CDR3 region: CASYESGLARNEQFF. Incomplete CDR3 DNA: TGTGCCAGCTACGAATCCGGACTAGCGAGGAATGAG.

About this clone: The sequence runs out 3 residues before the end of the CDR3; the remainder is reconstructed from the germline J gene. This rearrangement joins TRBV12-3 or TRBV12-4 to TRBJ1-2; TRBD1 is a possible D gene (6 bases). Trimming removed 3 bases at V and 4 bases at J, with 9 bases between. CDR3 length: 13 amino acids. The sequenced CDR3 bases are TGTGCCAGCAGTTTGGTACAGGGCTATGGC. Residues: CASSLVQGYG. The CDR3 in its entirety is CASSLVQGYGYTF.

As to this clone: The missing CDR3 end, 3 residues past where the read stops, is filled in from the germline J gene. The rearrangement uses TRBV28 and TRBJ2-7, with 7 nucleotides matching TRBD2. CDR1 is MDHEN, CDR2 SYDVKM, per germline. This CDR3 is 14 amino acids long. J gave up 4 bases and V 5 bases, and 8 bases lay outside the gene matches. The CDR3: CASSPRLATYEQYF. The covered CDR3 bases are TGTGCCAGCAGTCCCCGACTAGCCACTTACGAG.

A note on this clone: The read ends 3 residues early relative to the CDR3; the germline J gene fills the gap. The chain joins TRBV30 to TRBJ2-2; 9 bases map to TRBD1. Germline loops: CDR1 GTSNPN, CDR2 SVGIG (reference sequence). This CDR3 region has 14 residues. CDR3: CACSTGGAGEKLFF. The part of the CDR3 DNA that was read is TGTGCCTGCAGCACAGGGGGCGCGGGTGAAAAG.

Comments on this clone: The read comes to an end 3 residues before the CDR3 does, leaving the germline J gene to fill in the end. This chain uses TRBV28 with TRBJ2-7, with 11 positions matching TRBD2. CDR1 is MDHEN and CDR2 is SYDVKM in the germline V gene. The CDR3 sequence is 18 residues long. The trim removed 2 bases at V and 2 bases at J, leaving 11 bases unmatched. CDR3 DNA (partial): TGTGCCAGCAGTTTAATAGCCTCGACTAGCGGGACCCCCTACGAG. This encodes CASSLIASTSGTPYE. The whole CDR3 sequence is CASSLIASTSGTPYEQYF. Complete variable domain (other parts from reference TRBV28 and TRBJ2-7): DVKVTQSSRYLVKRTGEKVFLECVQDMDHENMFWYRQDPGLGLRLIYFSYDVKMKEKGDIPEGYSVSREKKERFSLILESASTNQTSMYLCASSLIASTSGTPYEQYFGPGTRLTVT.

The covered CDR3 bases are TGTGCCAGCAGTCCGCAAAATAGCGACTACAATGAC. It translates to CASSPQNSDYND. The CDR3, in full, reads CASSPQNSDYNDYTF. This chain connects TRBV7-2 to TRBJ1-2; D remains ambiguous. Read data end 3 residues before the CDR3 end; the end is taken from the germline J gene. Germline V lookup: CDR1 SGHTA, CDR2 FQGNSA. The CDR3 totals 15 residues.

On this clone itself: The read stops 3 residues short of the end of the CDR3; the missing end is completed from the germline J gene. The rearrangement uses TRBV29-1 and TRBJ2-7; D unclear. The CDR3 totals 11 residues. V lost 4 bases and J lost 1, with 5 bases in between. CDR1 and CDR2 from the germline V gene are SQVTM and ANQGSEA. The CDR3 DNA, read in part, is TGCAGCGTTGCACGGTCCTACGAG. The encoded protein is CSVARSYE. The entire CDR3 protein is CSVARSYEQYF.

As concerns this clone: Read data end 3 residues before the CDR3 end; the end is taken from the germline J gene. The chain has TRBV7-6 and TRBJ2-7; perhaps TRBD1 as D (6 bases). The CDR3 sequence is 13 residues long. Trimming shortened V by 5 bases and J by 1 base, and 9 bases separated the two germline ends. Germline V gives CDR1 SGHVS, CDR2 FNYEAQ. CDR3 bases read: TGTGCCAGCAGCCCCGGACAGTCCTACGAG. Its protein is CASSPGQSYE. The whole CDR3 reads CASSPGQSYEQYF. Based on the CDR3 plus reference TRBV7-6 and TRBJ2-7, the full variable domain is GAGVSQSPRYKVTKRGQDVALRCDPISGHVSLYWYRQALGQGPEFLTYFNYEAQQDKSGLPNDRFSAERPEGSISTLTIQRTEQRDSAMYRCASSPGQSYEQYFGPGTRLTVT.

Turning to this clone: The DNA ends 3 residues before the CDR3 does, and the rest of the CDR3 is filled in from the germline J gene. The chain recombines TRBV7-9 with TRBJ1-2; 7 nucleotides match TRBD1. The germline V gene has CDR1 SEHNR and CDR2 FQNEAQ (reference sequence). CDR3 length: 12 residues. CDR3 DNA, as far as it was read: TGTGCCAGCAGTTTCGAGGGGGCCGGC. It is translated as CASSFEGAG. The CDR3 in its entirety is CASSFEGAGYTF.

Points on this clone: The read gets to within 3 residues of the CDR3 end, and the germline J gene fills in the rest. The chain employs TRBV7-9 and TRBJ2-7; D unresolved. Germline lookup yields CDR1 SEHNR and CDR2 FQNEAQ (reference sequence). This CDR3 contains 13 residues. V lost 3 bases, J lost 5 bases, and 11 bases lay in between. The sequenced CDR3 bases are TGTGCCAGCAGCTTTAGAATTTCCGACGAG. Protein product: CASSFRISDE. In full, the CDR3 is CASSFRISDEQYF. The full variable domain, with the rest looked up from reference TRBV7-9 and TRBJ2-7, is DTGVSQNPRHKITKRGQNVTFRCDPISEHNRLYWYRQTLGQGPEFLTYFQNEAQLEKSRLLSDRFSAERPKGSFSTLEIQRTEQGDSAMYLCASSFRISDEQYFGPGTRLTVT.

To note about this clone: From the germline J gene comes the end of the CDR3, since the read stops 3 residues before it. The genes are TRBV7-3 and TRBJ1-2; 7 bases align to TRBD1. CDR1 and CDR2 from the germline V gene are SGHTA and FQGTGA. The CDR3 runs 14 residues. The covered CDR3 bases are TGTGCCAGCAGCTTAGGAGGGGGACAGAACAGG. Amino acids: CASSLGGGQNR. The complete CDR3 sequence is CASSLGGGQNRYTF. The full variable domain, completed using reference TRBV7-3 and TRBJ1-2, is GAGVSQTPSNKVTEKGKYVELRCDPISGHTALYWYRQSLGQGPEFLIYFQGTGAADDSGLPNDRFFAVRPEGSVSTLKIQRTERGDSAVYLCASSLGGGQNRYTFGSGTRLTVV.